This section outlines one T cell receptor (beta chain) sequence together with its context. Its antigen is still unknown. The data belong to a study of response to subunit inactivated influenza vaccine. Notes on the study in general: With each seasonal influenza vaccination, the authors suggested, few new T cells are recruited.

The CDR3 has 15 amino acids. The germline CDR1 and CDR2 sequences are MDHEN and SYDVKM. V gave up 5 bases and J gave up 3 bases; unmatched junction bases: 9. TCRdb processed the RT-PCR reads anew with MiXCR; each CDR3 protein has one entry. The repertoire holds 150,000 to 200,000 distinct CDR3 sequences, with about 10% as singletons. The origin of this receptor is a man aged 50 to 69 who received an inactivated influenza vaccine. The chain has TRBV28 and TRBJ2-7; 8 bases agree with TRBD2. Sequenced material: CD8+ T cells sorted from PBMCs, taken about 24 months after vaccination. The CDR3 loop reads CASSLYGGRIYEQYF. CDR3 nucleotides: TGTGCCAGCAGTCTTTATGGCGGGAGGATCTACGAGCAGTACTTC.